The 16 T cell receptor beta chains given below trace back to one sample, sequenced in a study of blood T cell repertoires in COVID-19. The method was immunoSEQ multiplex PCR; TCRdb's version includes in-frame clones alone and lacks a portion of them. The sample shows some 61,000 clones, just over 85% of them seen only once. Sequenced material: peripheral blood. Every receptor here comes from a man in his thirties or forties with acute or convalescent COVID-19.

The chain uses TRBV5-1 and TRBJ2-2; D perhaps matches TRBD2 (5 bases). Germline CDR1 SGHRS, CDR2 YFSETQ. This CDR3 region has 13 residues. Trimming took 6 bases from V and 2 from J, leaving 8 bases between them. CDR3 in amino acids: CASKRSNTGELFF. The CDR3 region has the DNA TGCGCCAGCAAGCGGAGTAACACCGGGGAGCTGTTTTTT.

The rearrangement joins TRBV9 to TRBJ2-3; TRBD2 agrees at 13 bases. Per germline, CDR1 SGDLS and CDR2 YYNGEE. Germline trimming cut 0 bases from V and 1 base from J; bases unmatched to any gene: 5. CDR3 length equals 18 residues. This CDR3 reads CASSVGGLAGAGTDTQYF. CDR3 DNA: TGTGCCAGCAGCGTAGGAGGACTAGCGGGAGCCGGCACAGATACGCAGTATTTT.

V is TRBV27 and J is TRBJ1-2; D is unresolved. This CDR3 contains 13 residues. Germline assignment: CDR1 MNHEY and CDR2 SMNVEV (reference sequence). Trimming pared 5 bases from V and 4 bases from J, leaving 11 bases between. The CDR3 DNA is TGTGCCAGCAGTCCGACAAGTTCCTATGGCTACACCTTC. It yields the protein CASSPTSSYGYTF.

The chain links TRBV9 to TRBJ1-3, with D possibly matching TRBD1 (5 bases). Germline V gene sequence: CDR1 SGDLS, CDR2 YYNGEE. V was shortened by 0 bases and J by 4 bases, with 20 bases between the two germline ends. The CDR3 length is 18 residues. The CDR3 sequence: CASSVGLGPRKAGNTIYF. CDR3 nucleotides: TGTGCCAGCAGCGTAGGGCTGGGGCCACGCAAGGCAGGAAACACCATATATTTT.

J is TRBJ1-1 and V is TRBV4-1; TRBD1 matches 7 bases. J was trimmed by 0 bases and V by 3 bases; bases with no gene match: 10. The length of the CDR3 is 17 residues. Germline CDR1 is MGHRA and CDR2 is YSYEKL. CDR3 loop: CASSHPGTAYMNTEAFF. The CDR3 DNA sequence: TGCGCCAGCAGCCACCCAGGGACAGCCTATATGAACACTGAAGCTTTCTTT.

This sequence joins TRBV18 and TRBJ2-2, with TRBD1 identical over 7 bases. Germline V CDR1 and CDR2: KGHSH, LQKENI. V lost 5 bases to trimming and J lost 5 bases; unmatched junction nucleotides: 14. The CDR3 covers 17 residues. In DNA, the CDR3 is TGTGCCAGCTCAGCCTTACCCGGGACAGCGAGAACCGGGGAGCTGTTTTTT. It codes for CASSALPGTARTGELFF.

V and J are TRBV9 and TRBJ2-1; unclear D gene. Germline V lookup: CDR1 SGDLS, CDR2 YYNGEE. CDR3 length: 13 residues. V gave up 4 bases and J gave up 7 bases, with 12 bases separating them. CDR3 nucleotide sequence: TGTGCCAGCAGCCCTGGCGCGGAGAATGAGCAGTTCTTC. Amino acids: CASSPGAENEQFF.

The CDR3 DNA follows: TGTGCCAGCAGCCGACGGGTTGATTCACCCCTCCACTTT. It specifies CASSRRVDSPLHF. The V gene is TRBV12-3 or TRBV12-4, the J gene TRBJ1-6; D unclear. The V end lost 6 bases, the J end lost 8 bases, and 11 bases lay between the germline ends. The CDR3 extends over 13 amino acids.

V and J are TRBV7-9 and TRBJ2-5; 7 nucleotides match TRBD1. Germline V gives CDR1 SEHNR, CDR2 FQNEAQ (reference sequence). CDR3 length: 14 residues. The trim removed 5 bases at V and 3 bases at J, leaving 6 bases unmatched. The CDR3 nucleotides read TGTGCCAGCAGCCTACAGGGGCGGGAAGAGACCCAGTACTTC. Translation: CASSLQGREETQYF. The full variable domain, completed using reference TRBV7-9 and TRBJ2-5, is DTGVSQNPRHKITKRGQNVTFRCDPISEHNRLYWYRQTLGQGPEFLTYFQNEAQLEKSRLLSDRFSAERPKGSFSTLEIQRTEQGDSAMYLCASSLQGREETQYFGPGTRLLVL.

The rearrangement links TRBV18 to TRBJ1-1; TRBD1 matches 7 bases. This CDR3 region has 15 residues. The germline gives CDR1 KGHSH, CDR2 LQKENI. Losses at the gene ends were 5 bases for V and 1 base for J; bases not matched to a gene: 7. CDR3 DNA: TGTGCCAGCTCAAAGACAGGGAATGAGAACACTGAAGCTTTCTTT. Translating it yields CASSKTGNENTEAFF.

The chain is built from TRBV10-2 and TRBJ2-2, with D possibly TRBD2 on 6 matching bases. V gave up 8 bases and J gave up 5 bases, with 12 bases separating them. CDR3 length equals 13 residues. The germline CDR1 and CDR2 sequences are WSHSY and SAAADI. This CDR3 is CASGPGETGELFF. In DNA form, the CDR3 reads TGCGCCAGCGGTCCGGGGGAAACCGGGGAGCTGTTTTTT.

The rearrangement uses TRBV9 and TRBJ1-5; TRBD1 is a possible D gene (5 bases). Trimming shortened V by 0 bases and J by 2 bases, and 9 bases separated the two germline ends. The CDR3 has 15 residues. Germline V gives CDR1 SGDLS, CDR2 YYNGEE. This CDR3 reads CASSVGGGGNQPQHF. DNA of the CDR3: TGTGCCAGCAGCGTAGGGGGGGGAGGCAATCAGCCCCAGCATTTT. The variable domain in full, with the rest retrieved from reference TRBV9 and TRBJ1-5, is DSGVTQTPKHLITATGQRVTLRCSPRSGDLSVYWYQQSLDQGLQFLIQYYNGEERAKGNILERFSAQQFPDLHSELNLSSLELGDSALYFCASSVGGGGNQPQHFGDGTRLSIL.

This rearrangement joins TRBV20-1 to TRBJ2-5; 9 positions match TRBD2. The junction had 10 bases not matched to a gene; V was cut back by 3 bases and J by 5 bases. CDR1 and CDR2 from the germline V gene are DFQATT and SNEGSKA (reference sequence). There are 15 residues in the CDR3. This CDR3 reads CSASMAGGVGETQYF. As DNA, the CDR3 is TGCAGTGCTAGTATGGCGGGAGGGGTGGGGGAGACCCAGTACTTC.

This chain connects TRBV23-1 to TRBJ1-6; the D is unclear. TRBV23-1 is assigned to the ORF class and has an uncertain function. This CDR3 has 14 amino acids. V dropped 3 bases and J dropped 7 bases, with 10 bases sitting between them. CDR3 DNA sequence: TGCGCCAGCAGTCATGCTAAAACCAATTCACCCCTCCACTTT. Protein product: CASSHAKTNSPLHF.

With regard to this clone: A much larger clone differs by one base, so this may be a read error. CDR3 protein: CASSFSGGTDTQYF. The DNA for the CDR3 is TGTGCCAGCAGCTTTAGCGGGGGCACAGATACGCAGTATTTT. The chain recombines TRBV5-6 with TRBJ2-3; 8 bases are shared with TRBD2. The CDR3 sequence is 14 residues long. Germline CDR1 is SGHDT and CDR2 is YYEEEE. V shed 2 bases, J shed 1 base, and the junction held 0 bases outside the gene matches.

This clone was seen a handful of times. The V and J genes are TRBV13 and TRBJ2-3; 10 bases align to TRBD2. Unmatched junction bases numbered 4, after V lost 5 bases and J lost 5 bases. The germline V gene encodes CDR1 PRHDT and CDR2 FYEKMQ (reference sequence). This CDR3 region has 14 residues. CDR3 protein: CASSGLAGGDTQYF. DNA for the CDR3: TGTGCCAGCAGCGGGTTAGCGGGGGGAGATACGCAGTATTTT.